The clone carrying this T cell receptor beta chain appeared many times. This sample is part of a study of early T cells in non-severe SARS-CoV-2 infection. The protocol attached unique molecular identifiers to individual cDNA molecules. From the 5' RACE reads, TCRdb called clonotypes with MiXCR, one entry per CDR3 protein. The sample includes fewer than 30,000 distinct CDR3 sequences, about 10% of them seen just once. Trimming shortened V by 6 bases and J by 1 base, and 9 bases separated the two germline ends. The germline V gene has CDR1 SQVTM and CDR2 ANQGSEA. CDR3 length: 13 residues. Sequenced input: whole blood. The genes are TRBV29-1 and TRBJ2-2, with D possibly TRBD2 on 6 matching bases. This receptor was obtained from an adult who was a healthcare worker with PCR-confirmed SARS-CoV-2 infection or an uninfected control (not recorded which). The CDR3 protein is CSVPGGNTGELFF. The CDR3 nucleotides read TGCAGCGTGCCCGGGGGGAACACCGGGGAGCTGTTTTTT.